These 7 T cell receptor beta chains came from one sample sequenced in a study of response to subunit inactivated influenza vaccine. Via MiXCR, TCRdb re-called the RT-PCR reads, giving one row per CDR3 protein. Of about 570,000 distinct CDR3 sequences listed, over 9% are singletons. The same specimen was also included in a second study, on T cells expressing NK-cell markers. From that second work: TCR beta cDNA was generated via 5'RACE template switching incorporating UMIs.

Specimen: PBMCs from blood, collected on the day of vaccination. All receptors come from a man aged 45 to 65 who received an inactivated influenza vaccine.

The chain carries TRBV11-2 and TRBJ2-3, with TRBD2 matching over 8 bases. J lost 7 bases, V lost 4 bases, and 10 bases had no gene match. The CDR3 covers 15 residues. Germline CDR1 and CDR2: SGHAT and FQNNGV. As DNA, the CDR3 is TGTGCCAGCAGCTCCTACGTCAGCGGGAGTTATACGCAGTATTTT. This codes for CASSSYVSGSYTQYF. The full variable domain, rest sourced from reference TRBV11-2 and TRBJ2-3, is EAGVAQSPRYKIIEKRQSVAFWCNPISGHATLYWYQQILGQGPKLLIQFQNNGVVDDSQLPKDRFSAERLKGVDSTLKIQPAKLEDSAVYLCASSSYVSGSYTQYFGPGTRLTVL.

This clonotype was detected many times. V is TRBV12-3 or TRBV12-4 and J is TRBJ2-7; 7 bases are shared with TRBD1. Trimming cost V 3 bases and J 1 base; bases outside gene matches: 21. CDR3 size: 20 residues. CDR3 region: CASSFQGQTLGPRLSYEQYF. In DNA form, the CDR3 reads TGTGCCAGCAGTTTCCAGGGACAGACACTCGGACCCAGACTTTCCTACGAGCAGTACTTC.

This clonotype was seen a handful of times. The V and J genes are TRBV25-1 and TRBJ2-2; D possibly corresponds to TRBD1 (5 bases). Looked up from germline, CDR1 is MGHDK and CDR2 is SYGVNS. Between the trimmed V and J ends, which lost 6 bases and 7 bases, there was a span of 9 bases. The length of the CDR3 is 12 residues. The CDR3 sequence is CASRSGNGELFF. CDR3 DNA: TGTGCCAGCAGATCAGGGAACGGGGAGCTGTTTTTT.

There are a few counts of this clonotype. The genes are TRBV23-1 and TRBJ2-5; D unclear. TRBV23-1 is reported as an ORF; its role is uncertain. The V end was cut by 0 bases, the J end by 4 bases, with 6 bases between. CDR3 length equals 13 residues. For the CDR3, the DNA is TGCGCCAGCAGTCAATCGGTGGGAGAGACCCAGTACTTC. Its protein is CASSQSVGETQYF.

The rearrangement joins TRBV20-1 to TRBJ2-7, with TRBD2 identical over 8 bases. Trimming took 6 bases from V and 3 from J; bases not matched to a gene: 13. This CDR3 has 15 residues. Germline V CDR1 and CDR2: DFQATT, SNEGSKA (reference sequence). CDR3 region: CSANEFLAGFYEQYF. The DNA of the CDR3 is TGCAGTGCCAACGAATTCTTAGCGGGATTCTACGAGCAGTACTTC.

This clonotype was observed at least ten times. V is TRBV12-3 or TRBV12-4 and J is TRBJ2-3; the D gene could be TRBD1 or TRBD2 (6 bases each). The ends were cut back, 2 bases at V and 6 bases at J, with 12 bases in the middle. CDR3 length equals 14 residues. CDR3 in amino acids: CASSLSRGEDTQYF. Written as DNA, the CDR3 is TGTGCCAGCAGTTTAAGTAGGGGGGAGGATACGCAGTATTTT.

This chain connects TRBV10-3 to TRBJ2-1; a possible D gene is TRBD1 (5 bases). CDR3 length equals 14 residues. V shed 9 bases and J shed 2 bases, with 14 bases lying between them. Germline lookup yields CDR1 ENHRY and CDR2 SYGVKD. The CDR3 is CAMTGPGPYNEQFF. For the CDR3, the DNA is TGTGCCATGACCGGGCCAGGGCCCTACAATGAGCAGTTCTTC.